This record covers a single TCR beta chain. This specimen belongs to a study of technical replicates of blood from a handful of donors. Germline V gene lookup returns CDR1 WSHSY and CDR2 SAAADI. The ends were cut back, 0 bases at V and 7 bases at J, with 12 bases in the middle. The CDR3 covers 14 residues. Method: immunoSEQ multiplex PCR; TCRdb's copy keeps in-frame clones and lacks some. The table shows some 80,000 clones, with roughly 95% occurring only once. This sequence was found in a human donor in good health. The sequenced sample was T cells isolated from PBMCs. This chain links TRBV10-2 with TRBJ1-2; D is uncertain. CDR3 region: CASSESLALAGYTF. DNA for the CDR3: TGCGCCAGCAGTGAGTCTCTAGCGTTAGCTGGCTACACCTTC.